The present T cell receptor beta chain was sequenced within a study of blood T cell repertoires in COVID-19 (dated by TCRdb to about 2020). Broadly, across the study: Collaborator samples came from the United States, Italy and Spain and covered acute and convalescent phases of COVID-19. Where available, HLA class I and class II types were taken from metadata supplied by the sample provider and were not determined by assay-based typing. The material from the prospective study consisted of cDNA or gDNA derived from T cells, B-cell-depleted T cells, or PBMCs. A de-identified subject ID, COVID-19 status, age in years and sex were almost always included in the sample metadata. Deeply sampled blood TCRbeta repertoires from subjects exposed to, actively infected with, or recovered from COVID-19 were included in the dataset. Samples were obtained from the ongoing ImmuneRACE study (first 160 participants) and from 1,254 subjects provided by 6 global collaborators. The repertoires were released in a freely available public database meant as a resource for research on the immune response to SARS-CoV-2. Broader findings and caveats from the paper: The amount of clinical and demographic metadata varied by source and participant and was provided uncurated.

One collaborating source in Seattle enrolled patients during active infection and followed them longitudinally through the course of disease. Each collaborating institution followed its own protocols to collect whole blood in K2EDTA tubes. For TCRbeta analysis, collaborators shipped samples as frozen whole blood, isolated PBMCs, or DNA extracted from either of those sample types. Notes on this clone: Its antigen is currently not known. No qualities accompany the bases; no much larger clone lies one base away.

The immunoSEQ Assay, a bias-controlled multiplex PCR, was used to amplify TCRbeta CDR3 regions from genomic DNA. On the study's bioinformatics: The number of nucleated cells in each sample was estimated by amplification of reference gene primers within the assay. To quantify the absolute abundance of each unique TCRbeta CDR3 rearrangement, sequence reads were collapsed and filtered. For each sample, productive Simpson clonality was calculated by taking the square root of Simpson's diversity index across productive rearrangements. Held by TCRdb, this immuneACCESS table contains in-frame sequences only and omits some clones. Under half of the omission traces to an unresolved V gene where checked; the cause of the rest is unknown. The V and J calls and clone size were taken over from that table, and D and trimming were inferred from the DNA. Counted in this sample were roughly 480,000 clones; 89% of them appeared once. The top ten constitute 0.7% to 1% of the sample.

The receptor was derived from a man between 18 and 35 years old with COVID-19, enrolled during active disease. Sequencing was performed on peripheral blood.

This receptor has the CDR3 CASSPGGGFTQYF. The DNA sequence reads TGTGCCAGCAGCCCCGGGGGGGGGTTTACGCAGTATTTT. The receptor chain draws on TRBV11-3 and TRBJ2-3; 8 of the junction bases match TRBD2. From the germline V gene, CDR1 is SGHNT and CDR2 is YENEEA. Taken from cysteine to phenylalanine, the CDR3 has 13 residues. Left in the record is the CDR3 DNA by itself, 39 bases read in frame from the first base. Trimmed from V: 5 bases; trimmed from J: 8 bases; junction bases lacking a gene match: 6.